Sequencing of this T cell receptor beta chain was carried out in a study of CD8+ T cells in alopecia areata. The authors sorted CD4+ and CD8+ T cells from PBMCs. There are 13 residues in the CDR3. Trimming took 4 bases from V and 5 from J; bases not matched to a gene: 0. Germline V lookup: CDR1 SQVTM, CDR2 ANQGSEA. Concerning this clone itself: Its antigen is unknown.

Study-wide points: Clonality in lesional scalp, especially alopecia totalis/universalis, exceeded that of normal scalp. TCR sharing was clearer in mice than between patients, perhaps partly owing to patient HLA diversity. Scalp sequencing captures resident alphabeta T cells of normal skin too.

Once RNA had been extracted, it was reverse transcribed into cDNA to act as the sequencing template. Libraries were prepared by immunoSEQ multiplex PCR; TCRdb keeps only in-frame clonotypes and omits some of them. The data contain about 200,000 clones, 45% to 70% of them singletons. The TCR sequence derives from a human donor in good health. The source material was CD8+ T cells sorted from blood. The chain employs TRBV29-1 and TRBJ2-1, with 12 bases lining up with TRBD2. The CDR3 DNA follows: TGCAGCGTTGCTAGCGGGGGGGACAATGAGCAGTTCTTC. It translates to CSVASGGDNEQFF.